The next 5 T cell receptor beta chains were all read from a single sample in a study of blood T cell repertoires in COVID-19. Clones were read by immunoSEQ multiplex PCR, and TCRdb kept only the in-frame ones, dropping some. The table lists about 7,800 clones, approximately 85% of them singletons. Sequencing was performed on peripheral blood. These receptors all stem from a woman between 55 and 75 years old with active COVID-19.

This chain uses TRBV28 with TRBJ2-7, with a weak D call TRBD2 (5 bases). The CDR3 runs 16 residues. The ends were cut back, 6 bases at V and 5 bases at J, with 23 bases in the middle. Germline lookup yields CDR1 MDHEN and CDR2 SYDVKM. The DNA of the CDR3 is TGTGCCAGCAGCCTGCCGTTTGAACGAGACGGGGACGAGCAGTACTTC. Its translation: CASSLPFERDGDEQYF.

The chain joins TRBV19 to TRBJ2-7, with a weak D call TRBD1 (6 bases). The CDR3 sequence is 14 residues long. Trimming took off 2 bases at V and 3 bases at J, with 11 bases between the two ends. Germline V gene lookup returns CDR1 LNHDA and CDR2 SQIVND (reference sequence). In DNA form, the CDR3 reads TGTGCCAGTAGTATATCGCCAGGGGACTACGAGCAGTACTTC. The encoded protein is CASSISPGDYEQYF. Full variable domain (outside the CDR3, taken from reference TRBV19 and TRBJ2-7): DGGITQSPKYLFRKEGQNVTLSCEQNLNHDAMYWYRQDPGQGLRLIYYSQIVNDFQKGDIAEGYSVSREKKESFPLTVTSAQKNPTAFYLCASSISPGDYEQYFGPGTRLTVT.

The chain joins TRBV2 to TRBJ1-4; 8 bases line up with TRBD1. Germline loops: CDR1 SNHLY, CDR2 FYNNEI. The trim removed 10 bases at V and 5 bases at J, leaving 3 bases unmatched. The CDR3 extends over 12 amino acids. The CDR3 loop reads CAKDRVNEKLFF. The CDR3 DNA follows: TGTGCCAAGGACAGGGTGAATGAAAAACTGTTTTTT. Full variable domain (rest looked up from reference TRBV2 and TRBJ1-4): EPEVTQTPSHQVTQMGQEVILRCVPISNHLYFYWYRQILGQKVEFLVSFYNNEISEKSEIFDDQFSVERPDGSNFTLKIRSTKLEDSAMYFCAKDRVNEKLFFGSGTQLSVL.

The chain combines TRBV7-8 with TRBJ2-2; TRBD2 is a possible D gene (5 bases). The germline CDR1 and CDR2 sequences are SGHVS and FQNEAQ. The length of the CDR3 is 18 residues. Trimming removed 2 bases at V and 1 base at J, with 17 bases between. The CDR3 DNA sequence: TGTGCCAGCAGCTTAAGCCCCGCTACTAGGATGAACACCGGGGAGCTGTTTTTT. Amino acids: CASSLSPATRMNTGELFF.

The V call is TRBV5-8, the J call TRBJ1-1, with D perhaps TRBD1 (5 bases). V was pared by 6 bases and J by 0 bases, with 15 bases between. Germline V gives CDR1 SGHTS, CDR2 YDEGEE. The CDR3 is made up of 15 amino acids. CDR3 sequence reads: CASTRQSTLNTEAFF. CDR3 nucleotide sequence: TGTGCCAGCACCCGACAGTCCACTTTGAACACTGAAGCTTTCTTT.